The source of this TCR beta chain is a study of patients and donors after allogeneic stem cell transplantation. The sample holds a few counts of this clonotype. This CDR3 is built from 13 residues. Germline lookup yields CDR1 SGHVS and CDR2 FNYEAQ. The V end lost 5 bases, the J end lost 0 bases, and 8 bases lay between the germline ends. In TCRdb, the RT-PCR reads were re-called with MiXCR into one record per CDR3 protein. The data hold 150,000 to 200,000 distinct CDR3 sequences, with around 30% observed a single time. Source material: blood, either unsorted or a sorted T cell fraction (not recorded which). This rearrangement joins TRBV7-6 to TRBJ2-7, with D tentatively TRBD1 (5 bases). This clonotype was obtained from a human donor who was either an allogeneic HSCT recipient or a stem cell or donor lymphocyte infusion donor (not recorded which). It is not recorded whose cells these are; they may come from a transplant donor. This CDR3 is CASSIGHSYEQYF. The CDR3 coding sequence is TGTGCCAGCAGCATCGGACACTCCTACGAGCAGTACTTC.